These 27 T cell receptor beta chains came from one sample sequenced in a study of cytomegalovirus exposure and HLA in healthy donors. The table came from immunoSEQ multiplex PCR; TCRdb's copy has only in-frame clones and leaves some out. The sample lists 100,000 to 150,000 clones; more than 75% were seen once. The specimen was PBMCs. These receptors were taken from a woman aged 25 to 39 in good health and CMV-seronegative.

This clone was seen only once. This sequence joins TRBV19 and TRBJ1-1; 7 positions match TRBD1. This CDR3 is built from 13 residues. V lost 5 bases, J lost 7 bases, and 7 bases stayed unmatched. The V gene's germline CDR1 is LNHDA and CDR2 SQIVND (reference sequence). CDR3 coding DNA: TGTGCCAGTAGTGGGGCAGGGGGGATTGAAGCTTTCTTT. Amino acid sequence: CASSGAGGIEAFF.

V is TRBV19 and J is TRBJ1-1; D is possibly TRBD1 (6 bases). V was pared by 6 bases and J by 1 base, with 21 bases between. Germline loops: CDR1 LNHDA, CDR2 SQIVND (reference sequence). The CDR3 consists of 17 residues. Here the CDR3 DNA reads TGTGCCAGTAGGCACTTAGGGGGAGCCGATGCGAACACTGAAGCTTTCTTT. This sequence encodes CASRHLGGADANTEAFF.

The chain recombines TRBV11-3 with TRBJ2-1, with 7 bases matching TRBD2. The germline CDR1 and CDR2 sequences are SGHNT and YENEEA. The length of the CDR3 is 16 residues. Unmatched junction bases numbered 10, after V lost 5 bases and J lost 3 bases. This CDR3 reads CASSLGEGSGYNEQFF. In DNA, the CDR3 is TGTGCCAGCAGCCTCGGGGAGGGTAGCGGCTACAATGAGCAGTTCTTC.

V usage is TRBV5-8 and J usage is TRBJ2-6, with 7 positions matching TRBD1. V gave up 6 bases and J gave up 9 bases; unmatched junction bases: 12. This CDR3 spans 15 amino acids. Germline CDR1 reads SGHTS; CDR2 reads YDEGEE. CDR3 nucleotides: TGTGCCAGCACCCTCGGGCAGGGGGACCGCAACGTCCTGACTTTC. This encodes CASTLGQGDRNVLTF.

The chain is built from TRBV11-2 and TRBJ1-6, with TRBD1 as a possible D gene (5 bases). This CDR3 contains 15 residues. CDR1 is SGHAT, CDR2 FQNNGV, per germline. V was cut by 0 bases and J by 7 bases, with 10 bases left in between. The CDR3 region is CASSLEGLINSPLHF. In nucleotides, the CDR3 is TGTGCCAGCAGCTTAGAGGGACTGATAAATTCACCCCTCCACTTT.

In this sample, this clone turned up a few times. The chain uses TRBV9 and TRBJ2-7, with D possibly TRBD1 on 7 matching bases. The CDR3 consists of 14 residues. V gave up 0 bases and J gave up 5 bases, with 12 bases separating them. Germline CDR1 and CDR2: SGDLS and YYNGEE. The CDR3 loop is CASSVVARGDEQYF. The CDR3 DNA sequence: TGTGCCAGCAGCGTAGTCGCCAGGGGGGACGAGCAGTACTTC.

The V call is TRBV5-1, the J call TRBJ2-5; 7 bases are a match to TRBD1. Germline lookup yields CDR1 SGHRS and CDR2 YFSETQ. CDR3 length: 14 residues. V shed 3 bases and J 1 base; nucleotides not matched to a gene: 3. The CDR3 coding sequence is TGCGCCAGCAGCTGGGGGACAGTCCAAGAGACCCAGTACTTC. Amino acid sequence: CASSWGTVQETQYF.

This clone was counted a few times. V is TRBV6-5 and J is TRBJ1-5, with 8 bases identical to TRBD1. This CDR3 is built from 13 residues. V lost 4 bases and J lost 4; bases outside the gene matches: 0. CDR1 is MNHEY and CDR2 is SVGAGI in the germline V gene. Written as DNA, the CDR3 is TGTGCCAGCAGTTGGGACAGGAATCAGCCCCAGCATTTT. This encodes CASSWDRNQPQHF.

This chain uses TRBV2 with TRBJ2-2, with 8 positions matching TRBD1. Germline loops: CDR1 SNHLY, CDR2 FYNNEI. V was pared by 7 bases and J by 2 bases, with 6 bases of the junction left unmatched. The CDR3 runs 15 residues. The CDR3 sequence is CASTRTGINTGELFF. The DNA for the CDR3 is TGTGCCAGCACACGGACAGGGATAAACACCGGGGAGCTGTTTTTT.

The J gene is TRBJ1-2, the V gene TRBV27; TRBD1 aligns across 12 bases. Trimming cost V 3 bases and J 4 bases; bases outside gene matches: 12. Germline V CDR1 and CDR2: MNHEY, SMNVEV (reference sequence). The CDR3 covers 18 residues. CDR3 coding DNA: TGTGCCAGCAGTTTCCTCGAGGGACAGGGGGCGAAGGTCTATGGCTACACCTTC. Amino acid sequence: CASSFLEGQGAKVYGYTF.

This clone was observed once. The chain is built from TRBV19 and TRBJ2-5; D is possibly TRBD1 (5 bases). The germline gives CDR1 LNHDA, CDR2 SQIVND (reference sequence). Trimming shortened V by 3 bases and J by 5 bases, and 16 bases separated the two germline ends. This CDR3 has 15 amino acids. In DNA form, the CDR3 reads TGTGCCAGTAGTATTGGTCAGGGAAAGTGGGAGACCCAGTACTTC. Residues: CASSIGQGKWETQYF.

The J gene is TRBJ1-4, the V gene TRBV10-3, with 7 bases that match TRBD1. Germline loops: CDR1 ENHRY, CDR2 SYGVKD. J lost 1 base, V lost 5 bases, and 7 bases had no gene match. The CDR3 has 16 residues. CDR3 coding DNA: TGTGCCATCAGTTCCCGCAGGGGGGAAACTAATGAAAAACTGTTTTTT. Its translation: CAISSRRGETNEKLFF.

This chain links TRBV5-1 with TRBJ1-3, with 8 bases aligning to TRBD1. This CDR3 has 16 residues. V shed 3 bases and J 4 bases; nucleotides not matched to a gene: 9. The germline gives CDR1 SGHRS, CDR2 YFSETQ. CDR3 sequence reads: CASSSWTGSAGNTIYF. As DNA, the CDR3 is TGCGCCAGCAGCTCTTGGACAGGGAGTGCCGGAAACACCATATATTTT.

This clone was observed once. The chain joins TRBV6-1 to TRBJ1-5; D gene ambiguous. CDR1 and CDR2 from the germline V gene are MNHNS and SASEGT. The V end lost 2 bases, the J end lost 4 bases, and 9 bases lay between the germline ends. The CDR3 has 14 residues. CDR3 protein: CASSEFGGNQPQHF. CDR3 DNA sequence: TGTGCCAGCAGTGAATTTGGAGGGAATCAGCCCCAGCATTTT.

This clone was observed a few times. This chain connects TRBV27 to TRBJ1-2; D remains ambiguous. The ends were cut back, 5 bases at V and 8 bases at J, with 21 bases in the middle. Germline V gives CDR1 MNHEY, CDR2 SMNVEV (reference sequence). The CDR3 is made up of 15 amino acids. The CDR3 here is CASSPYITSESGYTF. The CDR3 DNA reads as TGTGCCAGCAGTCCGTACATAACCTCGGAGAGCGGCTACACCTTC.

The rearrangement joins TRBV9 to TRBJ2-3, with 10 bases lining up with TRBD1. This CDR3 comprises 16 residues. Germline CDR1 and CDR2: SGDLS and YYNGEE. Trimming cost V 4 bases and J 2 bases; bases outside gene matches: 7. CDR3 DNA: TGTGCCAGCAGCCTACGGGACAGGGGCATCACAGATACGCAGTATTTT. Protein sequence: CASSLRDRGITDTQYF.

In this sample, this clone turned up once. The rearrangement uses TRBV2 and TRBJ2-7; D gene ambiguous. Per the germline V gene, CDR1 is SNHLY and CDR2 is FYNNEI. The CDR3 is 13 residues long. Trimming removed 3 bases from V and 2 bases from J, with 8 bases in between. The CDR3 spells CASSDHGAYEQYF. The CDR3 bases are TGTGCCAGCAGTGATCACGGAGCCTACGAGCAGTACTTC.

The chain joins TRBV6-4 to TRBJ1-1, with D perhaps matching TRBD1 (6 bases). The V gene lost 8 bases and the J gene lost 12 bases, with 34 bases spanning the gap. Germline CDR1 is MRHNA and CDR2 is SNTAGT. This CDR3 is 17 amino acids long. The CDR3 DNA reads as TGTGCCAGCCCGGAGTCCCGCCGTTGTTCCGGGACACCCGACTCTTTCTTT. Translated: CASPESRRCSGTPDSFF.

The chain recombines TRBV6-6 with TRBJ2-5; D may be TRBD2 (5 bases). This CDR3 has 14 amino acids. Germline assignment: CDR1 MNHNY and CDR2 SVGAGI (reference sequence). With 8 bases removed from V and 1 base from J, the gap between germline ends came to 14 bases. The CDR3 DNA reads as TGTGCCAGCCAACTTGCGGGCGCCCAAGAGACCCAGTACTTC. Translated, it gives CASQLAGAQETQYF.

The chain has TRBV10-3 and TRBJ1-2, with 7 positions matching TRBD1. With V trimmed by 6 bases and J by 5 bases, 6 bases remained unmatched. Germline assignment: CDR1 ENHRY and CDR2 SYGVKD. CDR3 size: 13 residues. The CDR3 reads CAIRDRVSYGYTF. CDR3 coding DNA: TGTGCCATCAGAGACAGGGTTTCATATGGCTACACCTTC.

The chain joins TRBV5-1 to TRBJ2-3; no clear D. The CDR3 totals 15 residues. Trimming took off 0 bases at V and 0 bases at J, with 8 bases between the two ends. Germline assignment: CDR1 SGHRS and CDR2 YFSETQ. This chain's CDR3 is CASSLVSGSTDTQYF. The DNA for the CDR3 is TGCGCCAGCAGCTTGGTTTCAGGTAGCACAGATACGCAGTATTTT. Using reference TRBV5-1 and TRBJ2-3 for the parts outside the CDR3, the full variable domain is KAGVTQTPRYLIKTRGQQVTLSCSPISGHRSVSWYQQTPGQGLQFLFEYFSETQRNKGNFPGRFSGRQFSNSRSEMNVSTLELGDSALYLCASSLVSGSTDTQYFGPGTRLTVL.

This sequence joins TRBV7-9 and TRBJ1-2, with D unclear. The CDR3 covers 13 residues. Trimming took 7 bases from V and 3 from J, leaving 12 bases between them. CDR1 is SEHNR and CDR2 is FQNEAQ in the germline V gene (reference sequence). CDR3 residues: CASTSGEDYGYTF. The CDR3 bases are TGTGCCAGCACGTCCGGGGAAGACTATGGCTACACCTTC.

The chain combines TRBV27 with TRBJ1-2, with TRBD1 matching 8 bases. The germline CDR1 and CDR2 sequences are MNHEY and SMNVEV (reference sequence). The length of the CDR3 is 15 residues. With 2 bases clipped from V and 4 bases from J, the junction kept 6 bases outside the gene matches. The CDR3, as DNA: TGTGCCAGCAGTTTAAGGGACAGGCCCCTCTATGGCTACACCTTC. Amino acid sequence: CASSLRDRPLYGYTF.

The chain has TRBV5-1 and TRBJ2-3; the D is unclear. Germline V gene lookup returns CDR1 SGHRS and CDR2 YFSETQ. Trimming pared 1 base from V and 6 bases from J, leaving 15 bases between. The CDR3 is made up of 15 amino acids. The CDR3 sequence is CASSLQSTSVDTQYF. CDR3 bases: TGCGCCAGCAGCTTGCAGTCTACCAGCGTCGATACGCAGTATTTT.

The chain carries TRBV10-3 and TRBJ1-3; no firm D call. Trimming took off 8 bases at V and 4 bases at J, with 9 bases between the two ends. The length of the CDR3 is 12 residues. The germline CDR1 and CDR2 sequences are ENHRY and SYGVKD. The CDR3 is CAISGAGNTIYF. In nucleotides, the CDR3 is TGTGCCATCTCTGGAGCCGGAAACACCATATATTTT.

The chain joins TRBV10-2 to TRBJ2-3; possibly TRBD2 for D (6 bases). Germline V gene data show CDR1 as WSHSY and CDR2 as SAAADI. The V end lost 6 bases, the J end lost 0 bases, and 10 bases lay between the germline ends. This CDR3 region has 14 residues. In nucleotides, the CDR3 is TGCGCCAGCAGCCCGGGACTCAGCACAGATACGCAGTATTTT. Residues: CASSPGLSTDTQYF.

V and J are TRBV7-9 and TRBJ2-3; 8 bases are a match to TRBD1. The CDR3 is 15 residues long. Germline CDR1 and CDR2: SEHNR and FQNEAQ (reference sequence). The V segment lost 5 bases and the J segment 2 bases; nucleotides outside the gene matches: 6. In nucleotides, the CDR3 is TGTGCCAGCAGCCCGACAGGGGCTTTCACAGATACGCAGTATTTT. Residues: CASSPTGAFTDTQYF. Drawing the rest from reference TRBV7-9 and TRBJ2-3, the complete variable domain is DTGVSQNPRHKITKRGQNVTFRCDPISEHNRLYWYRQTLGQGPEFLTYFQNEAQLEKSRLLSDRFSAERPKGSFSTLEIQRTEQGDSAMYLCASSPTGAFTDTQYFGPGTRLTVL.